Below are 30 T cell receptor beta chains sequenced from a single sample in a study of early stage breast cancer tumors. Sequencing was performed with immunoSEQ multiplex PCR; in TCRdb, only in-frame clones are kept and a portion is missing. The data contain 70,000 or so clones, 80% of them singletons. Sample: blood. These receptors were taken from a person aged 35-50 years with breast cancer.

This sequence joins TRBV18 and TRBJ2-7; TRBD1 matches at 11 bases. The CDR3 has 14 residues. CDR1 and CDR2 from the germline V gene are KGHSH and LQKENI. V shed 3 bases, J shed 5 bases, and the junction held 3 bases outside the gene matches. CDR3 nucleotides: TGTGCCAGCTCACCCGGGACAGGGGGAAACGAGCAGTACTTC. Translation: CASSPGTGGNEQYF.

V and J are TRBV6-5 and TRBJ2-7; 14 bases fit TRBD2. CDR1 and CDR2 from the germline V gene are MNHEY and SVGAGI. Trimming took 6 bases from V and 4 from J; bases not matched to a gene: 2. This CDR3 has 14 residues. The CDR3: CASSGTSGSYEQYF. The CDR3 nucleotides read TGTGCCAGCAGCGGGACTAGCGGGAGTTACGAGCAGTACTTC.

The chain is built from TRBV6-1 and TRBJ2-4, with 8 nucleotides matching TRBD1. The trim removed 2 bases at V and 1 base at J, leaving 4 bases unmatched. CDR3 length equals 16 residues. Looked up from germline, CDR1 is MNHNS and CDR2 is SASEGT. The CDR3 DNA follows: TGTGCCAGCAGTGAAACCCACAGGGGGGCCAAAAACATTCAGTACTTC. It codes for CASSETHRGAKNIQYF.

The rearrangement links TRBV18 to TRBJ2-2; D call uncertain. The CDR3 contains 14 residues. Germline V lookup: CDR1 KGHSH, CDR2 LQKENI. With 3 bases removed from V and 4 bases from J, the gap between germline ends came to 9 bases. The CDR3 DNA is TGTGCCAGCTCACCGATCCAGGTCACCGGGGAGCTGTTTTTT. Translating it yields CASSPIQVTGELFF.

The rearrangement uses TRBV10-2 and TRBJ1-3; D uncertain. CDR1 and CDR2 (germline): WSHSY, SAAADI. The CDR3 has 14 residues. The V gene lost 2 bases and the J gene lost 1 base, with 6 bases spanning the gap. The CDR3 reads CASSENRSGNTIYF. The CDR3 DNA is TGCGCCAGCAGTGAGAATCGATCTGGAAACACCATATATTTT.

The chain recombines TRBV29-1 with TRBJ2-1; the D gene is possibly TRBD1 (6 bases). Germline CDR1 is SQVTM and CDR2 is ANQGSEA. This CDR3 contains 16 residues. V was clipped by 2 bases and J by 5 bases, with 19 bases between them. In nucleotides, the CDR3 is TGCAGCGTTGAAAAAATACAGGGTTCGGTCCACAATGAGCAGTTCTTC. Amino acids: CSVEKIQGSVHNEQFF.

The chain links TRBV28 to TRBJ2-6; D gene ambiguous. V lost 8 bases to trimming and J lost 0 bases, with 8 bases between them. There are 14 residues in the CDR3. CDR1 is MDHEN and CDR2 is SYDVKM in the germline V gene. CDR3 nucleotide sequence: TGTGCCAGCGGCTCCGACTCTGGGGCCAACGTCCTGACTTTC. Protein sequence: CASGSDSGANVLTF. Looking up the rest from reference TRBV28 and TRBJ2-6 gives the full variable domain: DVKVTQSSRYLVKRTGEKVFLECVQDMDHENMFWYRQDPGLGLRLIYFSYDVKMKEKGDIPEGYSVSREKKERFSLILESASTNQTSMYLCASGSDSGANVLTFGAGSRLTVL.

The rearrangement joins TRBV6-6 to TRBJ1-4; D gene uncertain. V dropped 5 bases and J dropped 4 bases, with 8 bases sitting between them. The CDR3 is made up of 13 amino acids. Per the germline V gene, CDR1 is MNHNY and CDR2 is SVGAGI (reference sequence). CDR3 loop: CASSLTVNEKLFF. CDR3 DNA sequence: TGTGCCAGCAGTCTGACCGTTAATGAAAAACTGTTTTTT.

The chain carries TRBV7-9 and TRBJ1-2; D not certain. Trimming took off 1 base at V and 2 bases at J, with 8 bases between the two ends. The CDR3 is made up of 14 amino acids. Germline CDR1 reads SEHNR; CDR2 reads FQNEAQ (reference sequence). CDR3 protein: CASSLGSANYGYTF. Written as DNA, the CDR3 is TGTGCCAGCAGCTTAGGGAGCGCCAACTATGGCTACACCTTC. The full variable domain, rest sourced from reference TRBV7-9 and TRBJ1-2, is DTGVSQNPRHKITKRGQNVTFRCDPISEHNRLYWYRQTLGQGPEFLTYFQNEAQLEKSRLLSDRFSAERPKGSFSTLEIQRTEQGDSAMYLCASSLGSANYGYTFGSGTRLTVV.

V and J are TRBV10-3 and TRBJ2-1; a possible D gene is TRBD2 (7 bases). V lost 6 bases and J lost 6, with 18 bases in between. Per the germline V gene, CDR1 is ENHRY and CDR2 is SYGVKD. The CDR3 contains 15 residues. This chain's CDR3 is CAIREGGSRGNEQFF. DNA for the CDR3: TGTGCCATCAGGGAGGGGGGGAGTAGGGGCAATGAGCAGTTCTTC.

A single count supports this clone. This rearrangement joins TRBV7-9 to TRBJ1-5; D remains unclear. V was shortened by 3 bases and J by 4 bases, with 10 bases between the two germline ends. From germline, CDR1 is SEHNR and CDR2 FQNEAQ (reference sequence). This CDR3 is built from 14 residues. This chain's CDR3 is CASSFSSGNQPQHF. In DNA, the CDR3 is TGTGCCAGCAGCTTTTCCTCTGGTAATCAGCCCCAGCATTTT.

The gene calls are TRBV28 and TRBJ2-1; TRBD2 matches 7 bases. CDR1 is MDHEN, CDR2 SYDVKM, per germline. The length of the CDR3 is 14 residues. J gave up 2 bases and V 6 bases, and 4 bases lay outside the gene matches. The CDR3 DNA follows: TGTGCCAGCAGACGAGCGGGACCCTACAATGAGCAGTTCTTC. It translates to CASRRAGPYNEQFF.

This clone was counted once. The chain joins TRBV7-3 to TRBJ1-2, with a weak D call TRBD1 (6 bases). CDR1 is SGHTA, CDR2 FQGTGA, per germline. The CDR3 is made up of 14 amino acids. Trimming took off 2 bases at V and 6 bases at J, with 13 bases between the two ends. CDR3 in amino acids: CASSLDGRGNGYTF. The CDR3 coding sequence is TGTGCCAGCAGCTTAGACGGCAGGGGAAATGGCTACACCTTC.

The rearrangement links TRBV4-1 to TRBJ2-1, with 13 bases fitting TRBD2. Trimming at V came to 3 bases and at J to 8 bases, leaving 13 bases not matched to a gene. Germline CDR1 and CDR2: MGHRA and YSYEKL. This CDR3 contains 18 residues. CDR3 bases: TGCGCCAGCAGCCACGGTAGGACAAGACTAGCGGGAGGCTATGAGCAGTTCTTC. This codes for CASSHGRTRLAGGYEQFF.

This clone appeared a single time. The chain joins TRBV9 to TRBJ2-7; D is ambiguous. With 5 bases removed from V and 3 bases from J, the gap between germline ends came to 6 bases. Germline assignment: CDR1 SGDLS and CDR2 YYNGEE. The CDR3 totals 11 residues. The DNA of the CDR3 is TGTGCCAGCAGTACAAACTACGAGCAGTACTTC. Its translation: CASSTNYEQYF.

V and J are TRBV5-1 and TRBJ2-2; TRBD2 matches at 12 bases. Germline V CDR1 and CDR2: SGHRS, YFSETQ. With V trimmed by 4 bases and J by 5 bases, 6 bases remained unmatched. The CDR3 loop spans 16 amino acids. The DNA for the CDR3 is TGCGCCAGCAGCCCCTGGACTAGCGGGATTACCGGGGAGCTGTTTTTT. This codes for CASSPWTSGITGELFF.

The chain carries TRBV19 and TRBJ1-5; D is possibly TRBD1 (5 bases). Germline assignment: CDR1 LNHDA and CDR2 SQIVND (reference sequence). Trimming removed 3 bases at V and 3 bases at J, with 12 bases between. There are 15 residues in the CDR3. CDR3 coding DNA: TGTGCCAGTAGTATGGGGGGGGGTTCCAATCAGCCCCAGCATTTT. This encodes CASSMGGGSNQPQHF.

This rearrangement joins TRBV7-8 to TRBJ2-7; 11 nucleotides match TRBD2. The CDR3 runs to 14 residues. The V gene end was trimmed by 4 bases and the J gene end by 6 bases; junction bases not matched to a gene: 5. Germline V gene lookup returns CDR1 SGHVS and CDR2 FQNEAQ. For the CDR3, the DNA is TGTGCCAGCAGCTCGCCGACTAGCGGGACCGAGCAGTACTTC. It yields the protein CASSSPTSGTEQYF. The full variable domain, in which reference TRBV7-8 and TRBJ2-7 provide the parts outside the CDR3, is GAGVSQSPRYKVAKRGQDVALRCDPISGHVSLFWYQQALGQGPEFLTYFQNEAQLDKSGLPSDRFFAERPEGSVSTLKIQRTQQEDSAVYLCASSSPTSGTEQYFGPGTRLTVT.

This rearrangement joins TRBV28 to TRBJ2-4, with D perhaps TRBD1 or TRBD2 (5 bases each). V shed 2 bases and J shed 0 bases, with 14 bases lying between them. The CDR3 length is 17 residues. Germline V lookup: CDR1 MDHEN, CDR2 SYDVKM. CDR3 amino acids: CASSLALGDGAKNIQYF. CDR3 nucleotide sequence: TGTGCCAGCAGTTTAGCCCTGGGGGATGGAGCCAAAAACATTCAGTACTTC. Looking up the rest from reference TRBV28 and TRBJ2-4 gives the full variable domain: DVKVTQSSRYLVKRTGEKVFLECVQDMDHENMFWYRQDPGLGLRLIYFSYDVKMKEKGDIPEGYSVSREKKERFSLILESASTNQTSMYLCASSLALGDGAKNIQYFGAGTRLSVL.

This clone was picked up one time. This sequence joins TRBV27 and TRBJ2-1; D may be TRBD2 (6 bases). The germline gives CDR1 MNHEY, CDR2 SMNVEV (reference sequence). There are 12 residues in the CDR3. V was cut by 3 bases and J by 15 bases, with 15 bases left in between. The CDR3 DNA reads TGTGCCAGCAGTTTTGGTTGGGGGGACCCGTTCTTC. It codes for CASSFGWGDPFF.

The chain couples TRBV27 to TRBJ2-3, with 7 bases that match TRBD2. Trimming took 5 bases from V and 5 from J; bases not matched to a gene: 10. This CDR3 is built from 15 residues. Germline V gene data show CDR1 as MNHEY and CDR2 as SMNVEV (reference sequence). This CDR3 reads CASSPRGRERDTQYF. In DNA, the CDR3 is TGTGCCAGCAGTCCCCGTGGGAGGGAGAGAGATACGCAGTATTTT.

This rearrangement joins TRBV7-3 to TRBJ2-6; D ambiguous. V was cut by 5 bases and J by 4 bases, with 12 bases left in between. CDR3 length: 15 amino acids. Germline V lookup: CDR1 SGHTA, CDR2 FQGTGA. CDR3 region: CASSIPNRGANVLTF. The CDR3 nucleotides read TGTGCCAGCAGCATTCCAAATCGGGGGGCCAACGTCCTGACTTTC.

The V call is TRBV6-5, the J call TRBJ2-3, with 7 positions matching TRBD2. V was clipped by 6 bases and J by 1 base; unmatched bases: 4. Germline-derived CDR1 and CDR2 are MNHEY and SVGAGI. This CDR3 comprises 14 residues. DNA for the CDR3: TGTGCCAGCAGCCGGGACTACCGCACAGATACGCAGTATTTT. Translating it yields CASSRDYRTDTQYF.

The chain is built from TRBV28 and TRBJ2-7; unclear D gene. From germline, CDR1 is MDHEN and CDR2 SYDVKM. The germline V and J ends were trimmed by 1 base and 0 bases, with 7 bases remaining between them. The CDR3 contains 14 residues. The CDR3 is CASSLSQSSYEQYF. The CDR3 DNA reads as TGTGCCAGCAGTTTATCCCAGAGCTCCTACGAGCAGTACTTC.

The rearrangement uses TRBV6-5 and TRBJ2-1; possibly TRBD2 for D (6 bases). The CDR3 has 14 residues. Trimming removed 7 bases at V and 6 bases at J, with 16 bases between. Germline CDR1 reads MNHEY; CDR2 reads SVGAGI. DNA of the CDR3: TGTGCCAGCACCTCCGGTACTAGCTCCAATGAGCAGTTCTTC. Its protein is CASTSGTSSNEQFF.

V usage is TRBV7-8 and J usage is TRBJ2-5, with 8 bases that match TRBD1. The CDR3 length is 14 residues. V lost 5 bases and J lost 6; bases outside the gene matches: 8. From germline, CDR1 is SGHVS and CDR2 FQNEAQ. CDR3 in DNA: TGTGCCAGCAGCACCACAGGGGGGTGGCAGACCCAGTACTTC. It translates to CASSTTGGWQTQYF.

The V and J genes are TRBV20-1 and TRBJ1-4; the D is unclear. Germline V gene sequence: CDR1 DFQATT, CDR2 SNEGSKA (reference sequence). Trimming shortened V by 0 bases and J by 5 bases, and 1 base separated the two germline ends. The CDR3 extends over 11 amino acids. The CDR3 DNA is TGCAGTGCTAGAGAGAATGAAAAACTGTTTTTT. Encoded protein: CSARENEKLFF.

This sequence joins TRBV29-1 and TRBJ1-5, with 10 bases fitting TRBD1. Germline V lookup: CDR1 SQVTM, CDR2 ANQGSEA. V trimming: 6 bases; J trimming: 4 bases; junction bases outside the gene matches: 3. The CDR3 totals 13 residues. As DNA, the CDR3 is TGCAGCGTGACGGACAGGGGGAATCAGCCCCAGCATTTT. As protein: CSVTDRGNQPQHF.

The V gene is TRBV18, the J gene TRBJ1-5; D gene ambiguous. The CDR3 is 15 amino acids. Germline CDR1 KGHSH, CDR2 LQKENI. V lost 3 bases, J lost 1 base, and 10 bases lay in between. CDR3 in DNA: TGTGCCAGCTCACCTCAAGACTTGAGCAATCAGCCCCAGCATTTT. It is translated as CASSPQDLSNQPQHF. The complete variable domain, with remaining parts taken from reference TRBV18 and TRBJ1-5, reads NAGVMQNPRHLVRRRGQEARLRCSPMKGHSHVYWYRQLPEEGLKFMVYLQKENIIDESGMPKERFSAEFPKEGPSILRIQQVVRGDSAAYFCASSPQDLSNQPQHFGDGTRLSIL.

V gene TRBV7-9 combines with J gene TRBJ2-1, with unresolved D. The CDR3 covers 16 residues. V lost 5 bases and J 0 bases, leaving 14 bases between the germline ends. Germline V gene lookup returns CDR1 SEHNR and CDR2 FQNEAQ (reference sequence). CDR3 coding DNA: TGTGCCAGCAGCAACCGCATCTGGAGCTCCTACAATGAGCAGTTCTTC. It yields the protein CASSNRIWSSYNEQFF.